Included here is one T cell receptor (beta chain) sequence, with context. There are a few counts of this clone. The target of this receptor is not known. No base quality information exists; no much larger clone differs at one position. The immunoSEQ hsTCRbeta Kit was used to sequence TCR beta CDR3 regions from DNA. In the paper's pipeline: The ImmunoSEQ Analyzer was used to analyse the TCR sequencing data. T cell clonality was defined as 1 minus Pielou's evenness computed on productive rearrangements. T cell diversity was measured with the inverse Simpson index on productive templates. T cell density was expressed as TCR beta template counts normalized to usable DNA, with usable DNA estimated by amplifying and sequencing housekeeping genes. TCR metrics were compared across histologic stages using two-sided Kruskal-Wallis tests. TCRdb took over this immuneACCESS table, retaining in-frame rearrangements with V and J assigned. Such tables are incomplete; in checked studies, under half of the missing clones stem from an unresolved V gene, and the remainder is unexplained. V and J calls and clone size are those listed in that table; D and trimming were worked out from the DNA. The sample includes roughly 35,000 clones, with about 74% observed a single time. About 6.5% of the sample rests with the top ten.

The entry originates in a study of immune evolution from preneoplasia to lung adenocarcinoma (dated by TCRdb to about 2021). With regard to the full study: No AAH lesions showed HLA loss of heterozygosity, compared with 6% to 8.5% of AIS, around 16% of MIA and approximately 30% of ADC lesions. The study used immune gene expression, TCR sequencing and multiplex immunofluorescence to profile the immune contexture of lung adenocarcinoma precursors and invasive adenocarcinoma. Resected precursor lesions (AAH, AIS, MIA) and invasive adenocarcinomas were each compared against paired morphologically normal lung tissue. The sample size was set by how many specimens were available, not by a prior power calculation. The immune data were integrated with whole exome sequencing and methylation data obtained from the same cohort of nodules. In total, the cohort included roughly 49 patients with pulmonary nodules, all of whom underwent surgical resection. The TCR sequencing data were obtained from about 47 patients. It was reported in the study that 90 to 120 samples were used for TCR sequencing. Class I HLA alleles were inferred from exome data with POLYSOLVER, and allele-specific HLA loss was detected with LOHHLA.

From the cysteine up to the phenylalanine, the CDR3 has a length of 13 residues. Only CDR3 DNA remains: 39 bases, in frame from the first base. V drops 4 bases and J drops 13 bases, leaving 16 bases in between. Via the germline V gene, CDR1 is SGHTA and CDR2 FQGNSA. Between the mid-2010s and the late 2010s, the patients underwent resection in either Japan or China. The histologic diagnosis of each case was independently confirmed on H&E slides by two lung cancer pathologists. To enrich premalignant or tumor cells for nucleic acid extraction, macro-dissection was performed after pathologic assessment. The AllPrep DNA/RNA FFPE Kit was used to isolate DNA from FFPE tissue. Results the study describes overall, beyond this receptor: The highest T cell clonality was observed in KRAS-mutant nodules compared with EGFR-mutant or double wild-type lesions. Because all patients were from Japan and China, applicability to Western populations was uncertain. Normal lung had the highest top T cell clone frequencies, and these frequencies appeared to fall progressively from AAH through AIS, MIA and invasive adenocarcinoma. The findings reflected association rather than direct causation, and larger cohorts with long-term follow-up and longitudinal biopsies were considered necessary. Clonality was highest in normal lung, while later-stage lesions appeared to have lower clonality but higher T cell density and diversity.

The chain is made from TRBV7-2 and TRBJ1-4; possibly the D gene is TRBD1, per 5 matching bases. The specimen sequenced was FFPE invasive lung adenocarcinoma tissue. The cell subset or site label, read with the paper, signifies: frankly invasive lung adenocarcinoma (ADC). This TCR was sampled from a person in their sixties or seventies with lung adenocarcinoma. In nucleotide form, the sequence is TGTGCCAGCAGCTCGGGGGGACCTGGGATACTGTTTTTT. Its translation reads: CASSSGGPGILFF. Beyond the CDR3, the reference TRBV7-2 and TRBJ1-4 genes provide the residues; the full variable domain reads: GAGVSQSPSNKVTEKGKDVELRCDPISGHTALYWYRQSLGQGLEFLIYFQGNSAPDKSGLPSDRFSAERTGGSVSTLTIQRTQQEDSAVYLCASSSGGPGILFFGSGTQLSVL.